The 22 T cell receptor beta chains reported below all come from one sample, sequenced in a study of shared clonotypes between healthy human individuals. The table came from immunoSEQ multiplex PCR; TCRdb's copy has only in-frame clones and leaves some out. The profile shows some 2,000,000 clones, over 85% of them singletons. Input material: naive CD4+ T cells sorted from blood. Described subset: CD45RA+ positively selected. The receptors derive from a man younger than 30 in good health.

The chain uses TRBV5-4 and TRBJ2-7; 9 positions agree with TRBD2. This CDR3 is 16 amino acids long. V gave up 4 bases and J gave up 4 bases; unmatched junction bases: 12. Germline V gene sequence: CDR1 SGHNT, CDR2 YYREEE (reference sequence). Here the CDR3 DNA reads TGTGCCAGCAGCCCCCGAGGCGGGGGGGCGTTATACGAGCAGTACTTC. This translates into CASSPRGGGALYEQYF.

The chain couples TRBV6-6 to TRBJ1-2; D might be TRBD1 (5 bases). Germline values: CDR1 MNHNY, CDR2 SVGAGI (reference sequence). V was clipped by 0 bases and J by 7 bases, with 18 bases between them. The CDR3 length is 16 residues. The CDR3 is CASSYSTGAEFGGYTF. The CDR3, as DNA: TGTGCCAGCAGTTACTCGACCGGGGCGGAGTTCGGTGGCTACACCTTC.

This chain joins TRBV7-6 and TRBJ1-2, with 9 bases fitting TRBD1. This CDR3 region has 14 residues. The germline CDR1 and CDR2 sequences are SGHVS and FNYEAQ. V dropped 3 bases and J dropped 7; count of bases not matched to a gene: 6. The CDR3 nucleotides read TGTGCCAGCAGCTTGGGACAGGGCTTCGCTGGCTACACCTTC. Protein: CASSLGQGFAGYTF.

This chain uses TRBV30 with TRBJ2-2, with a tentative D call TRBD2 (6 bases). The V gene lost 3 bases and the J gene lost 5 bases, with 13 bases spanning the gap. The CDR3 sequence is 14 residues long. The germline V gene has CDR1 GTSNPN and CDR2 SVGIG (reference sequence). Written as DNA, the CDR3 is TGTGCCTGGAGCGACAAGGGACTGACCGGGGAGCTGTTTTTT. Its translation: CAWSDKGLTGELFF. Together with reference TRBV30 and TRBJ2-2, the CDR3 gives the full variable domain: SQTIHQWPATLVQPVGSPLSLECTVEGTSNPNLYWYRQAAGRGLQLLFYSVGIGQISSEVPQNLSASRPQDRQFILSSKKLLLSDSGFYLCAWSDKGLTGELFFGEGSRLTVL.

The rearrangement joins TRBV18 to TRBJ1-2; D call uncertain. Germline V CDR1 and CDR2: KGHSH, LQKENI. CDR3 length: 15 residues. V lost 3 bases and J lost 2, with 13 bases in between. In nucleotides, the CDR3 is TGTGCCAGCTCACCCCCCAGCATTCCCAACTATGGCTACACCTTC. Protein: CASSPPSIPNYGYTF.

CDR3 in DNA: TGTGCCAGCAGTACTCTCGACAGAGCCCGGGAGCAGTTCTTC. Its protein product is CASSTLDRAREQFF. This rearrangement joins TRBV6-5 to TRBJ2-1, with a weak D call TRBD1 (5 bases). In germline, CDR1 is MNHEY, CDR2 SVGAGI. The CDR3 is made up of 14 amino acids. The ends were cut back, 5 bases at V and 10 bases at J, with 18 bases in the middle.

This chain uses TRBV12-5 with TRBJ2-1, with 7 bases aligning to TRBD2. The CDR3 is 15 residues long. The V segment lost 4 bases and the J segment 1 base; nucleotides outside the gene matches: 4. CDR1 LGHNT and CDR2 FRNRAP come from the germline V gene. The CDR3 DNA sequence: TGTGCTAGTGGTTCAAGCGGGATGTCCTACAATGAGCAGTTCTTC. This encodes CASGSSGMSYNEQFF.

The chain joins TRBV19 to TRBJ2-6, with D maybe TRBD1 (7 bases). Trimming removed 5 bases at V and 2 bases at J, with 10 bases between. Germline values: CDR1 LNHDA, CDR2 SQIVND (reference sequence). This CDR3 region has 15 residues. The CDR3 DNA sequence: TGTGCCAGTAGTGTCAGGGGGGCTGGGGCCAACGTCCTGACTTTC. Translating gives CASSVRGAGANVLTF.

V usage is TRBV7-2 and J usage is TRBJ1-2, with TRBD1 matching over 8 bases. The germline V gene encodes CDR1 SGHTA and CDR2 FQGNSA. V lost 0 bases and J lost 2; bases outside the gene matches: 5. This CDR3 comprises 16 residues. CDR3 amino acids: CASSLALRTGNYGYTF. Here the CDR3 DNA reads TGTGCCAGCAGCTTAGCGCTTCGGACAGGGAACTATGGCTACACCTTC.

This chain joins TRBV30 and TRBJ1-5, with 8 bases lining up with TRBD1. V lost 3 bases, J lost 1 base, and 8 bases stayed unmatched. The germline gives CDR1 GTSNPN, CDR2 SVGIG (reference sequence). The CDR3 is 16 amino acids. CDR3 loop: CAWSASGGRSNQPQHF. The CDR3 bases are TGTGCCTGGAGCGCCTCAGGGGGCAGAAGCAATCAGCCCCAGCATTTT.

The V call is TRBV7-3, the J call TRBJ2-4; 8 nucleotides agree with TRBD2. Looked up from germline, CDR1 is SGHTA and CDR2 is FQGTGA. This CDR3 is 15 amino acids long. Unmatched junction bases numbered 6, after V lost 5 bases and J lost 3 bases. The CDR3 bases are TGTGCCAGCAGCACTAGCGGTTTTGGCAAAAACATTCAGTACTTC. Translation: CASSTSGFGKNIQYF. The whole variable domain, filled in from reference TRBV7-3 and TRBJ2-4, reads GAGVSQTPSNKVTEKGKYVELRCDPISGHTALYWYRQSLGQGPEFLIYFQGTGAADDSGLPNDRFFAVRPEGSVSTLKIQRTERGDSAVYLCASSTSGFGKNIQYFGAGTRLSVL.

The V gene is TRBV2, the J gene TRBJ2-1, with 7 positions matching TRBD2. Looked up from germline, CDR1 is SNHLY and CDR2 is FYNNEI. V shed 6 bases and J 5 bases; nucleotides not matched to a gene: 16. The CDR3 spans 17 residues. The CDR3 spells CASRSLARPGGDNEQFF. In nucleotides, the CDR3 is TGTGCCAGCAGATCCCTAGCCCGACCGGGGGGAGACAATGAGCAGTTCTTC.

The V gene is TRBV2, the J gene TRBJ2-3; D remains unclear. This CDR3 comprises 14 residues. Germline V gene sequence: CDR1 SNHLY, CDR2 FYNNEI. The germline V and J ends were trimmed by 6 bases and 2 bases, with 12 bases remaining between them. CDR3 residues: CASSERLATDTQYF. The CDR3 nucleotides are TGTGCCAGCAGCGAGAGACTGGCCACAGATACGCAGTATTTT.

This chain joins TRBV19 and TRBJ2-7; 7 positions agree with TRBD1. The CDR3 has 13 residues. Unmatched junction bases numbered 7, after V lost 6 bases and J lost 5 bases. Germline assignment: CDR1 LNHDA and CDR2 SQIVND (reference sequence). In nucleotides, the CDR3 is TGTGCCAGTAGACCTACCGGGACAGACGAGCAGTACTTC. Protein sequence: CASRPTGTDEQYF.

Concerning this clone itself: This may stem from a read error, because a much larger clone lies one nucleotide away. The chain has TRBV25-1 and TRBJ2-2, with a tentative D call TRBD1 (7 bases). The germline V gene has CDR1 MGHDK and CDR2 SYGVNS. The CDR3 consists of 15 residues. DNA of the CDR3: TGTGCCAGCAGCTTCAGGGGGGTAGATCCCGGGGAGCCGTTTTTT. This codes for CASSFRGVDPGEPFF.

Worth noting for this clone: Additional DNA sequences in this sample encode the identical CDR3. The chain combines TRBV7-8 with TRBJ2-7; D ambiguous. Germline CDR1 is SGHVS and CDR2 is FQNEAQ. The CDR3 has 11 amino acids. V lost 5 bases, J lost 6 bases, and 8 bases lay in between. The CDR3 loop reads CASSLVSEQYF. DNA of the CDR3: TGTGCCAGCAGCCTTGTAAGCGAGCAGTACTTC.

V usage is TRBV10-1 and J usage is TRBJ2-5; tentative D call: TRBD2 (6 bases). The CDR3 totals 12 residues. Germline-derived CDR1 and CDR2 are WNHNN and SYGVQD (reference sequence). V lost 4 bases and J lost 7, with 10 bases in between. CDR3 sequence: CASSGAGGTQYF. CDR3 bases: TGCGCCAGCAGTGGAGCGGGCGGGACCCAGTACTTC.

Concerning this clone itself: Other DNA sequences within the sample encode an identical CDR3. The chain couples TRBV5-6 to TRBJ2-7, with 7 bases fitting TRBD1. The CDR3 extends over 14 amino acids. V lost 0 bases and J lost 2; bases outside the gene matches: 2. CDR1 SGHDT and CDR2 YYEEEE come from the germline V gene. DNA of the CDR3: TGTGCCAGCAGCTTGGGACAGGGCCCCTACGAGCAGTACTTC. This sequence encodes CASSLGQGPYEQYF. The complete variable domain, with remaining parts taken from reference TRBV5-6 and TRBJ2-7, reads DAGVTQSPTHLIKTRGQQVTLRCSPKSGHDTVSWYQQALGQGPQFIFQYYEEEERQRGNFPDRFSGHQFPNYSSELNVNALLLGDSALYLCASSLGQGPYEQYFGPGTRLTVT.

This sequence joins TRBV4-1 and TRBJ2-2, with D maybe TRBD2 (5 bases). The CDR3 runs 15 residues. Germline V lookup: CDR1 MGHRA, CDR2 YSYEKL. The ends were cut back, 1 base at V and 7 bases at J, with 13 bases in the middle. CDR3 in amino acids: CASSQVGVSLGELFF. The CDR3 nucleotides are TGCGCCAGCAGCCAAGTGGGAGTTAGTCTCGGGGAGCTGTTTTTT.

Details on this clone: The sample contains more than one DNA sequence encoding this CDR3. The chain joins TRBV5-1 to TRBJ1-6, with 7 nucleotides matching TRBD1. This CDR3 region has 14 residues. Germline V gives CDR1 SGHRS, CDR2 YFSETQ. After removal of 0 bases from V and 7 bases from J, the junction contained 1 base not matched to a gene. The DNA for the CDR3 is TGCGCCAGCAGCTTGGTACAGGGGAATTCACCCCTCCACTTT. Translation: CASSLVQGNSPLHF.

The V and J genes are TRBV7-2 and TRBJ2-1, with D unclear. Looked up from germline, CDR1 is SGHTA and CDR2 is FQGNSA. V shed 2 bases and J shed 7 bases, with 9 bases lying between them. This CDR3 region has 13 residues. The CDR3 sequence: CASSLRRWNEQFF. The CDR3 DNA sequence: TGTGCCAGCAGCTTACGGCGGTGGAATGAGCAGTTCTTC.

DNA for the CDR3: TGTGCCACTCACCCGCCGGGACGGACCTATGGCTACACCTTC. Translated: CATHPPGRTYGYTF. V and J are TRBV19 and TRBJ1-2, with D maybe TRBD1 (5 bases). Germline V gene lookup returns CDR1 LNHDA and CDR2 SQIVND (reference sequence). This CDR3 has 14 residues. V was pared by 10 bases and J by 4 bases, with 19 bases between.